This TCR beta chain was identified in a study of control samples from healthy donors and cancer patients (TCRdb year 2020). In the case of this clone: Its recognized antigen is unknown.

Libraries were prepared through the immunoSEQ multiplex PCR assay. Held by TCRdb, this immuneACCESS table contains in-frame sequences only and omits some clones. Under half of the omission traces to an unresolved V gene where checked; the cause of the rest is unknown. This specimen's table enumerates about 190,000 clones. The top ten constitute 2% to 2.5% of the sample. Sequences were obtained from blood. The source is a woman aged 25-40 years in good health.

The nucleotide sequence is given as TGTGCCAGCAGCTTGTGGGCTAGCGGGGGACTTAAGAGAGATACGCAGTATTTT. This sequence encodes CASSLWASGGLKRDTQYF. This chain joins TRBV5-4 to TRBJ2-3; TRBD2 lines up with 10 middle nucleotides. CDR1 SGHNT and CDR2 YYREEE are derived from the germline V gene (reference sequence). Measured from the cysteine to the phenylalanine, the CDR3 is 18 residues long. The sequence is cut down to CDR3 DNA, 54 bases in frame from base 1. V is cut back by 1 base and J by 5 bases, with 13 bases in the junction unmatched.